One and the same sample provided the 15 T cell receptor beta chains below, sequenced in a study of shared T cell receptors in the human thymus. The table came from immunoSEQ multiplex PCR; TCRdb's copy has only in-frame clones and leaves some out. This sample has hundreds of thousands of clones, with 85% to 90% found just once. The same data also went into a second study, on human thymus T cells.

Sequenced material: thymocytes. These receptors originate from a boy in the first two years of life with a congenital heart defect.

The chain uses TRBV30 and TRBJ2-2, with D possibly being TRBD2 (5 bases). Germline lookup yields CDR1 GTSNPN and CDR2 SVGIG (reference sequence). This CDR3 region has 14 residues. V was clipped by 3 bases and J by 6 bases, with 14 bases between them. The CDR3 DNA follows: TGTGCCTGGAGCGGGCAGCGGTCGGCCGGGGAGCTGTTTTTT. Translating gives CAWSGQRSAGELFF. Full variable domain (missing parts from reference TRBV30 and TRBJ2-2): SQTIHQWPATLVQPVGSPLSLECTVEGTSNPNLYWYRQAAGRGLQLLFYSVGIGQISSEVPQNLSASRPQDRQFILSSKKLLLSDSGFYLCAWSGQRSAGELFFGEGSRLTVL.

This clone was seen a handful of times. J is TRBJ1-1 and V is TRBV28, with 8 nucleotides matching TRBD1. CDR1 is MDHEN, CDR2 SYDVKM, per germline. Trimming cost V 1 base and J 1 base; bases outside gene matches: 2. The CDR3 covers 15 residues. CDR3 sequence (DNA): TGTGCCAGCAGTTTATTCAGGGGGCGGAACACTGAAGCTTTCTTT. Its translation is CASSLFRGRNTEAFF.

This clone was seen only once. The chain uses TRBV11-3 and TRBJ2-7, with TRBD2 identical over 10 bases. CDR3 length equals 14 residues. The germline V gene encodes CDR1 SGHNT and CDR2 YENEEA. Trimming took 5 bases from V and 7 from J; bases not matched to a gene: 8. The CDR3 nucleotides are TGTGCCAGCAGCCCCGGTATACTAGCGGGGGAGCAGTACTTC. Its protein is CASSPGILAGEQYF.

The chain couples TRBV4-3 to TRBJ2-4; 11 bases match TRBD2. Germline trimming cut 4 bases from V and 0 bases from J; bases unmatched to any gene: 20. This CDR3 has 22 residues. The germline V gene encodes CDR1 LGHNA and CDR2 YSLEER. CDR3 DNA: TGCGCCAGCAGCCTGAGAGTGGGGCCAGCTAGCGGGAGGCAACTAGCCAAAAACATTCAGTACTTC. Its protein is CASSLRVGPASGRQLAKNIQYF.

The J gene is TRBJ2-3, the V gene TRBV4-3; possible D gene TRBD2, 5 bases. V dropped 1 base and J dropped 6 bases, with 11 bases sitting between them. The CDR3 has 14 amino acids. CDR1 LGHNA and CDR2 YSLEER come from the germline V gene. This chain's CDR3 is CASSQGLAKDTQYF. The CDR3 DNA reads TGCGCCAGCAGCCAAGGGCTAGCTAAGGATACGCAGTATTTT.

This sequence joins TRBV11-2 and TRBJ2-7; 8 bases match TRBD1. The CDR3 is 15 amino acids. After removal of 3 bases from V and 3 bases from J, the junction contained 7 bases not matched to a gene. CDR1 SGHAT and CDR2 FQNNGV come from the germline V gene. The CDR3 region has the DNA TGTGCCAGCAGCTTCGAGACTGGGACAGGCTACGAGCAGTACTTC. Translated: CASSFETGTGYEQYF.

The chain joins TRBV19 to TRBJ1-4, with a weak D call TRBD1 (5 bases). Per the germline V gene, CDR1 is LNHDA and CDR2 is SQIVND (reference sequence). The CDR3 extends over 13 amino acids. Trimming removed 6 bases at V and 16 bases at J, with 21 bases between. CDR3 region: CASSPGRDAREFF. The DNA of the CDR3 is TGTGCCAGTAGCCCAGGGCGGGACGCACGGGAGTTTTTT.

This clone was counted between two and nine times. The V and J genes are TRBV10-2 and TRBJ2-2, with a tentative D call TRBD1 (5 bases). The germline V and J ends were trimmed by 8 bases and 6 bases, with 7 bases remaining between them. CDR1 is WSHSY and CDR2 is SAAADI in the germline V gene. CDR3 length: 11 residues. In nucleotides, the CDR3 is TGCGCCAGCGAAGGGGCCGGGGAGCTGTTTTTT. Translated: CASEGAGELFF.

The chain employs TRBV7-9 and TRBJ2-7, with D possibly being TRBD2 (5 bases). Germline V gene lookup returns CDR1 SEHNR and CDR2 FQNEAQ (reference sequence). The CDR3 runs 15 residues. Between the trimmed V and J ends, which lost 5 bases and 3 bases, there was a span of 17 bases. The CDR3 protein is CASSSGQEEVYEQYF. In DNA, the CDR3 is TGTGCCAGCAGCAGCGGTCAAGAGGAGGTCTACGAGCAGTACTTC.

This clone appeared a single time. V is TRBV4-1 and J is TRBJ2-7, with 7 bases fitting TRBD2. Germline CDR1 reads MGHRA; CDR2 reads YSYEKL. Trimming removed 1 base from V and 5 bases from J; junction bases left unmatched: 11. This CDR3 has 16 amino acids. The CDR3 DNA follows: TGCGCCAGCAGCCAAGTTCCGGGACTACGGTTAAACGAGCAGTACTTC. Translating it yields CASSQVPGLRLNEQYF.

This clone showed up just once. J is TRBJ2-4 and V is TRBV6-6, with 7 bases lining up with TRBD1. With 4 bases clipped from V and 4 bases from J, the junction kept 4 bases outside the gene matches. CDR1 is MNHNY, CDR2 SVGAGI, per germline (reference sequence). The CDR3 length is 14 residues. The CDR3 coding sequence is TGTGCCAGCAGTTCACGGGGACAGAAAAACATTCAGTACTTC. This gives the protein CASSSRGQKNIQYF.

This sequence joins TRBV25-1 and TRBJ2-7, with unresolved D. The V gene's germline CDR1 is MGHDK and CDR2 SYGVNS. The CDR3 has 14 amino acids. Between the trimmed V and J ends, which lost 4 bases and 4 bases, there was a span of 14 bases. The CDR3 sequence is CASSASGCKYEQYF. DNA of the CDR3: TGTGCCAGCAGTGCCTCAGGTTGCAAGTACGAGCAGTACTTC.

The chain has TRBV7-2 and TRBJ2-1, with 7 bases lining up with TRBD2. Unmatched junction bases numbered 11, after V lost 0 bases and J lost 0 bases. Germline assignment: CDR1 SGHTA and CDR2 FQGNSA. This CDR3 is 19 amino acids long. The CDR3 loop is CASSLAAQREPGSYNEQFF. CDR3 nucleotides: TGTGCCAGCAGCTTAGCTGCTCAGCGGGAACCCGGCTCCTACAATGAGCAGTTCTTC.

The CDR3 here is CASTPGGHPWGEQFF. CDR3 bases: TGTGCCAGCACGCCGGGGGGGCACCCTTGGGGTGAGCAGTTCTTC. This chain connects TRBV6-5 to TRBJ2-1; TRBD2 aligns across 8 bases. V was pared by 7 bases and J by 9 bases, with 14 bases of the junction left unmatched. Germline CDR1 and CDR2: MNHEY and SVGAGI. CDR3 size: 15 residues.

The rearrangement links TRBV5-1 to TRBJ2-3, with 9 bases matching TRBD2. Germline V lookup: CDR1 SGHRS, CDR2 YFSETQ. The CDR3 has 16 amino acids. Trimming cost V 4 bases and J 5 bases; bases outside gene matches: 11. CDR3 protein: CASSPMEREAKDTQYF. The DNA of the CDR3 is TGCGCCAGCAGCCCCATGGAGCGGGAGGCAAAAGATACGCAGTATTTT.